The clone carrying this T cell receptor beta chain was detected many times. CDR3-region Arm-PCR and iRepertoire HTBI primers produced the TCR beta libraries. Study processing details: From all samples, identification returned approximately 15 TRBJ and about 60 TRBV segments. A single record per CDR3 protein comes from TCRdb applying MiXCR to the multiplex PCR reads. None of the V and J calls come from the authors' own analysis; TCRdb made them. The data hold 450,000 to 700,000 distinct CDR3 sequences, with about 14% observed a single time. The CDR3 contains 15 residues. Germline V gene lookup returns CDR1 PRHDT and CDR2 FYEKMQ (reference sequence). V shed 5 bases and J 9 bases; nucleotides not matched to a gene: 7. This entry comes from a study of regulatory T cells in long-lasting Graves disease. Study-wide context: Antithyroid drugs had been taken under 3 months by newly diagnosed Graves' patients.

Time point indicated: newly diagnosed GD, antithyroid drugs for less than 3 months. Generation of the TCR library employed RNA extracted from PBMCs. The sample was also reused in another study, on T cells in Graves' hyperthyroidism and ophthalmopathy. From that second work: Criteria for exclusion of patients were uncontrolled infection, other autoimmune disease, pregnancy or lactation.

J is TRBJ2-1 and V is TRBV13, with 13 bases lining up with TRBD2. The specimen comprised peripheral blood mononuclear cells (PBMCs), sampled at new diagnosis, from a patient treated with antithyroid drugs. This clonotype was obtained from a man younger than 45 with Graves disease. CDR3 residues: CASSPTSGRASEQFF. In nucleotides, the CDR3 is TGTGCCAGCAGCCCTACTAGCGGGAGGGCCTCTGAGCAGTTCTTC.